The rows below give T cell receptor beta chains drawn from one sample of a study of cytomegalovirus exposure and HLA in healthy donors. Sequencing used immunoSEQ multiplex PCR; TCRdb keeps in-frame clones, though not all of them. The sample includes approximately 160,000 clones, about 81% of them seen just once. Sequencing used PBMCs. The source is a girl aged 2 to 9 in good health and CMV-seropositive. The CDR3 runs from the conserved cysteine through the conserved F or W. The D gene is left open where the match is weak. Expanded clones get a size class; other rows say once, few or many, or leave the size out.

v_gene	j_gene	d_gene	abundance	CDR3nt	CDR3aa
TRBV7-8	TRBJ1-4	NA	NA	TGTGCCAGCAGCTCGGAACTAAAGCCAACTAATGAAAAACTGTTTTTT	CASSSELKPTNEKLFF
TRBV6-5	TRBJ2-7	TRBD2	few	TGTGCCAGCAGTTTGCTTGGACTAGCGGGCTCCTACGAGCAGTACTTC	CASSLLGLAGSYEQYF
TRBV15	TRBJ2-5	NA	NA	TGTGCCACCAGCAGAGGCTGGGAGGAGACCCAGTACTTC	CATSRGWEETQYF
TRBV7-6	TRBJ2-3	TRBD2	NA	TGTGCCAGCAGCGAAACTAGCGGGAGGGCGACGGATACGCAGTATTTT	CASSETSGRATDTQYF
TRBV19	TRBJ2-2	TRBD2	NA	TGTGCCAGTAGTCCGGGACTAGCGATTCCGAACACCGGGGAGCTGTTTTTT	CASSPGLAIPNTGELFF
TRBV11-2	TRBJ2-7	TRBD2	NA	TGTGCCAGCAGCCGGACTAGTTACGAGCAGTACTTC	CASSRTSYEQYF
TRBV27	TRBJ2-3	NA	NA	TGTGCCAGCAGTTTTAGAGATACGCAGTATTTT	CASSFRDTQYF
TRBV7-9	TRBJ2-5	TRBD2	NA	TGTGCCAGCAGCCTAGGACTAGCGGGAGTAGAGACCCAGTACTTC	CASSLGLAGVETQYF
TRBV1	TRBJ2-7	NA	NA	TGCACCAGCAGCCAGGCCCCCTGGCCGGGGAGCTCCTACGAGCAGTACTTC	CTSSQAPWPGSSYEQYF
TRBV6-1	TRBJ1-3	TRBD1	few	TGTGCCAGCACCCGACAGGGGGCCTCTGGAAACACCATATATTTT	CASTRQGASGNTIYF
TRBV30	TRBJ2-5	NA	NA	TGTGCCTGGAGTGTAAGAGGGGAGACCCAGTACTTC	CAWSVRGETQYF
TRBV5-1	TRBJ2-1	NA	NA	TGCGCCAGCAGCCCTACCCCGGTGACCTACAATGAGCAGTTCTTC	CASSPTPVTYNEQFF
TRBV27	TRBJ1-1	NA	NA	TGTGCCAGCAGTTTCGCGGGAGGGCCTGAAGCTTTCTTT	CASSFAGGPEAFF
TRBV28	TRBJ1-1	NA	NA	TGTGCCAGCAGTTCTACCCTACCAGGGGAGTCAGCTTTCTTT	CASSSTLPGESAFF
TRBV6-1	TRBJ2-3	TRBD2	NA	TGTGCCAGCAGTGAACGGCTAGCGGGAGCAGATACGCAGTATTTT	CASSERLAGADTQYF
TRBV29-1	TRBJ1-1	NA	NA	TGCAGCGTTGCGTTCGGGGGGCCGGGCACTGAAGCTTTCTTT	CSVAFGGPGTEAFF
TRBV28	TRBJ1-1	NA	NA	TGTGCCAGCAGTTTAGGGGGGGGAACTGAAGCTTTCTTT	CASSLGGGTEAFF
TRBV30	TRBJ2-5	TRBD2	NA	TGTGCCTGGACCCTAGCGGGAGGTAGCCAAGAGACCCAGTACTTC	CAWTLAGGSQETQYF
TRBV7-3	TRBJ1-1	TRBD1	NA	TGTGCCAGCAGCACCTCGACAGGGATGAACACTGAAGCTTTCTTT	CASSTSTGMNTEAFF
TRBV6-4	TRBJ2-5	NA	once	TGTGCCACCCCCGGGACTTCGCCCGATGTAGAGACCCAGTACTTC	CATPGTSPDVETQYF
TRBV6-1	TRBJ2-7	NA	NA	TGTGCCAGCAGTGAAACTATCCGGATTCTCGACAGAACCTACGAGCAGTACTTC	CASSETIRILDRTYEQYF
TRBV28	TRBJ1-5	NA	NA	TGTGCCAGCAGTTTCTCGGTAAATCAGCCCCAGCATTTT	CASSFSVNQPQHF
TRBV4-1	TRBJ2-1	TRBD1	NA	TGCGCCAGCAGCCAAGATAGGGGGCGGGTGACCTACAATGAGCAGTTCTTC	CASSQDRGRVTYNEQFF
TRBV6-5	TRBJ2-5	NA	NA	TGTGCCAGCAGTTACTCTAGCGCCCAAGAGACCCAGTACTTC	CASSYSSAQETQYF
TRBV2	TRBJ1-4	NA	NA	TGTGCCAGCAGCCCTAAGTGGCATCGGGGAGAAAAACTGTTTTTT	CASSPKWHRGEKLFF
TRBV4-1	TRBJ1-1	NA	NA	TGCGCCAGCAGCCCAAAGGCAGGGGCCACTGAAGCTTTCTTT	CASSPKAGATEAFF
TRBV11-2	TRBJ2-3	NA	NA	TGTGCCAGCAGCTTTAGCCCGCGCACAGATACGCAGTATTTT	CASSFSPRTDTQYF
TRBV6-5	TRBJ2-1	NA	NA	TGTGCCAGCGCTTCCCGCCACGGCAATGAGCAGTTCTTC	CASASRHGNEQFF
TRBV5-6	TRBJ2-7	TRBD1	few	TGTGCCAGCAGCTTGATTCAGGGGGCGAGGTACTTC	CASSLIQGARYF
TRBV10-3	TRBJ1-2	NA	NA	TGTGCCATCAGTGAGTCGTGGGCCCCTGGCTACACCTTC	CAISESWAPGYTF
TRBV4-1	TRBJ1-2	TRBD1	NA	TGCGCCAGCAGCCAGATAATCCGGACAGGGGGCAATGGGAGGAGCGGCTACACCTTC	CASSQIIRTGGNGRSGYTF
TRBV18	TRBJ2-1	TRBD2	few	TGTGCCAGCTCCCGATTAGCGGGAGATGATGAGCAGTTCTTC	CASSRLAGDDEQFF
TRBV7-6	TRBJ2-3	NA	NA	TGTGCCAGCACCCAAGGGGCTGGGACTCCAGATACGCAGTATTTT	CASTQGAGTPDTQYF
TRBV5-1	TRBJ2-7	TRBD2	NA	TGCGCCAGCAGCAAGGGACTAGCGGGAGACGAGCAGTACTTC	CASSKGLAGDEQYF